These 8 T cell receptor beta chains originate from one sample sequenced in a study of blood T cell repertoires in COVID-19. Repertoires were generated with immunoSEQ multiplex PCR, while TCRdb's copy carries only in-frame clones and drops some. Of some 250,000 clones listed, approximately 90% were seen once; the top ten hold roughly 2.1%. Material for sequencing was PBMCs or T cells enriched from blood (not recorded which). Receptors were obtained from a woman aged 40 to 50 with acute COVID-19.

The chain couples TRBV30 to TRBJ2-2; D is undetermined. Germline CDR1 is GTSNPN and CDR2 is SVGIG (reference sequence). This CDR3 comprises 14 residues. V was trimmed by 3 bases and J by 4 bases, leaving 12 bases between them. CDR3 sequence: CAWRRDNPTGELFF. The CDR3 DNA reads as TGTGCCTGGAGGAGAGACAATCCCACCGGGGAGCTGTTTTTT.

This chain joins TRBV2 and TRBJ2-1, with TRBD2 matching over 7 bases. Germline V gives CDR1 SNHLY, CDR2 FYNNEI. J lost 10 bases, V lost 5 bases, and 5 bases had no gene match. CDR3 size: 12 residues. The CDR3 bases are TGTGCCAGCAGTCCGCGGGAGCGGGAGCAGTTCTTC. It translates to CASSPREREQFF.

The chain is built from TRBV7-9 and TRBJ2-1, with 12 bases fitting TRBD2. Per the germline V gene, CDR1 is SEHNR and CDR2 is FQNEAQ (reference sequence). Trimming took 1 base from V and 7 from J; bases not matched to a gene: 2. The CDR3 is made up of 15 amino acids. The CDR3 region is CASSLGTSGENEQFF. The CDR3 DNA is TGTGCCAGCAGCTTAGGGACTAGCGGGGAAAATGAGCAGTTCTTC.

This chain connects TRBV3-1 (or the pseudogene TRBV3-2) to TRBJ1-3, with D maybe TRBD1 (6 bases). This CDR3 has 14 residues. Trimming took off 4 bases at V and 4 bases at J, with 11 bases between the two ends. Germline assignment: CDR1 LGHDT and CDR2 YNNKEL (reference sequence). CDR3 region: CASSRDITGNTIYF. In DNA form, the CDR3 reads TGTGCCAGCAGCCGGGACATTACCGGAAACACCATATATTTT.

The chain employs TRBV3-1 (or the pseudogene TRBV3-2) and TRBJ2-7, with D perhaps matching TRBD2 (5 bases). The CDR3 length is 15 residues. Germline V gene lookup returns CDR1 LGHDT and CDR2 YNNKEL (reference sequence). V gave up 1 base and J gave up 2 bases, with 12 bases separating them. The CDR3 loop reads CASSQAHDGTYEQYF. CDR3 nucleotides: TGTGCCAGCAGCCAAGCCCACGACGGGACCTACGAGCAGTACTTC.

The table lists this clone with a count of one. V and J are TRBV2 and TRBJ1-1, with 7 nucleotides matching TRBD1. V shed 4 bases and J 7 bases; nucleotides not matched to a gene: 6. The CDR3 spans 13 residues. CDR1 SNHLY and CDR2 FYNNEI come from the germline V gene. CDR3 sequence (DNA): TGTGCCAGCAGTGGACAGGGTTTTGGTGAAGCTTTCTTT. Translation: CASSGQGFGEAFF. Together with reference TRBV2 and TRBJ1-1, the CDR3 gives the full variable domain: EPEVTQTPSHQVTQMGQEVILRCVPISNHLYFYWYRQILGQKVEFLVSFYNNEISEKSEIFDDQFSVERPDGSNFTLKIRSTKLEDSAMYFCASSGQGFGEAFFGQGTRLTVV.

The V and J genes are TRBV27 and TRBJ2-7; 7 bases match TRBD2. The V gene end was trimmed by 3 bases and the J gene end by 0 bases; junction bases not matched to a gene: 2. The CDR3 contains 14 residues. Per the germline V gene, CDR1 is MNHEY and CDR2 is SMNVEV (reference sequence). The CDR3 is CASSFGGSSYEQYF. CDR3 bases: TGTGCCAGCAGTTTCGGCGGGAGCTCCTACGAGCAGTACTTC.

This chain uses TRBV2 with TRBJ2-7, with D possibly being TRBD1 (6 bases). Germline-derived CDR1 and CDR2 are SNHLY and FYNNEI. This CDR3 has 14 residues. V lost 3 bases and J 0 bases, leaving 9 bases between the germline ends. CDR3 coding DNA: TGTGCCAGCAGTGATTGGGACAACTCCTACGAGCAGTACTTC. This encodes CASSDWDNSYEQYF. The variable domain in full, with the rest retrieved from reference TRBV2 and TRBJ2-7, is EPEVTQTPSHQVTQMGQEVILRCVPISNHLYFYWYRQILGQKVEFLVSFYNNEISEKSEIFDDQFSVERPDGSNFTLKIRSTKLEDSAMYFCASSDWDNSYEQYFGPGTRLTVT.